These 32 T cell receptor beta chains were sequenced from one sample in a study of blood T cell repertoires in COVID-19. The assay was immunoSEQ multiplex PCR, and TCRdb's table has in-frame clones only and misses some. Of 300,000 or so clones in the sample, about 90% are singletons; the top ten hold around 7.8%. Sequenced input: peripheral blood. The source is a woman between 45 and 65 years old who had recovered from COVID-19.

V usage is TRBV10-3 and J usage is TRBJ2-7; TRBD2 aligns across 11 bases. Per the germline V gene, CDR1 is ENHRY and CDR2 is SYGVKD. Trimming removed 6 bases from V and 4 bases from J; junction bases left unmatched: 11. This CDR3 has 16 amino acids. The CDR3, as DNA: TGTGCCATCAGAAGATCACTAGCGGGAGACTCATACGAGCAGTACTTC. Translating it yields CAIRRSLAGDSYEQYF.

The chain couples TRBV7-6 to TRBJ2-1, with 10 positions matching TRBD2. The CDR3 covers 16 residues. The ends lost 2 bases at V and 8 bases at J; junction bases unmatched: 9. Per germline, CDR1 SGHVS and CDR2 FNYEAQ. CDR3 sequence reads: CASSLRASGRGHEQFF. The CDR3 DNA sequence: TGTGCCAGCAGCTTAAGGGCTAGCGGGAGAGGACATGAGCAGTTCTTC.

Only one count was recorded for this clone. The chain links TRBV27 to TRBJ2-3; 8 nucleotides align to TRBD2. The V gene's germline CDR1 is MNHEY and CDR2 SMNVEV (reference sequence). The CDR3 is 16 residues long. J was trimmed by 0 bases and V by 3 bases; bases with no gene match: 5. The CDR3 DNA sequence: TGTGCCAGCAGTTTTAATGGCGGGAGGAGCACAGATACGCAGTATTTT. Encoded protein: CASSFNGGRSTDTQYF.

This chain's CDR3 is CASSYSLKRAYEQYF. The DNA of the CDR3 is TGTGCCAGCAGTTACTCCCTGAAGCGAGCCTACGAGCAGTACTTC. The chain links TRBV6-2 or TRBV6-3 to TRBJ2-7; no clear D. CDR3 length: 15 residues. Germline CDR1 and CDR2: MNHEY and SVGEGT. V lost 0 bases, J lost 2 bases, and 11 bases lay in between.

The gene calls are TRBV6-2 or TRBV6-3 and TRBJ1-1; no clear D. Germline V lookup: CDR1 MNHEY, CDR2 SVGEGT. This CDR3 is built from 15 residues. Trimming left V 3 bases short and J 0 bases short, with 11 bases between. The CDR3 here is CASSYHPNMNTEAFF. DNA of the CDR3: TGTGCCAGCAGTTATCACCCGAACATGAACACTGAAGCTTTCTTT.

Note on this clone: Other DNA sequences in this sample translate to the same CDR3. The chain joins TRBV29-1 to TRBJ2-7, with D maybe TRBD1 (5 bases). Per the germline V gene, CDR1 is SQVTM and CDR2 is ANQGSEA. The CDR3 covers 12 residues. Trimming removed 6 bases from V and 1 base from J, with 10 bases in between. CDR3 loop: CSVTGLSYEQYF. The DNA of the CDR3 is TGCAGCGTAACAGGCTTATCCTACGAGCAGTACTTC.

This chain links TRBV28 with TRBJ2-7; a possible D gene is TRBD1 (5 bases). The germline CDR1 and CDR2 sequences are MDHEN and SYDVKM. V was trimmed by 4 bases and J by 0 bases, leaving 19 bases between them. The CDR3 is 17 residues long. The CDR3 DNA reads TGTGCCAGCAGTTCTCCGTCCTGGCAGGGCAGCTCCTACGAGCAGTACTTC. Residues: CASSSPSWQGSSYEQYF.

The chain links TRBV4-2 to TRBJ1-6, with a tentative D call TRBD1 (6 bases). This CDR3 contains 14 residues. V lost 4 bases, J lost 9 bases, and 13 bases lay in between. In germline, CDR1 is LGHNA, CDR2 YNFKEQ. The CDR3 here is CASSLGGTSSPLHF. CDR3 DNA sequence: TGTGCCAGCAGCCTAGGGGGAACCAGTTCACCCCTCCACTTT.

This clone was seen just once. The chain is built from TRBV5-6 and TRBJ2-1; no firm D call. This CDR3 contains 15 residues. Trimming took off 4 bases at V and 0 bases at J, with 11 bases between the two ends. Germline assignment: CDR1 SGHDT and CDR2 YYEEEE. CDR3 DNA: TGTGCCAGCAGCCAACGTATGAGCTCCTACAATGAGCAGTTCTTC. Translation gives CASSQRMSSYNEQFF.

This clone was detected once. The chain couples TRBV4-3 to TRBJ2-7; 7 bases fit TRBD1. There are 14 residues in the CDR3. Germline V lookup: CDR1 LGHNA, CDR2 YSLEER. The J segment lost 2 bases and the V segment lost 3 bases, leaving 4 bases of the junction unmatched. CDR3 sequence: CASSQRTGTYEQYF. CDR3 DNA: TGCGCCAGCAGCCAGAGGACAGGAACCTACGAGCAGTACTTC.

This chain connects TRBV6-5 to TRBJ1-2, with D perhaps matching TRBD1 (5 bases). CDR1 is MNHEY and CDR2 is SVGAGI in the germline V gene. The CDR3 totals 13 residues. V lost 5 bases to trimming and J lost 5 bases, with 12 bases between them. The CDR3 bases are TGTGCCAGCAGTCGGGACTCTACTTATGGCTACACCTTC. It codes for CASSRDSTYGYTF.

This clone was detected only a few times. The identical CDR3 is also encoded by other nucleotide sequences in the sample. This chain's CDR3 is CAWSVSGNQPQHF. The CDR3 nucleotides read TGTGCCTGGAGTGTTTCTGGCAATCAGCCCCAGCATTTT. J is TRBJ1-5 and V is TRBV30; D gene unclear. The CDR3 has 13 residues. V lost 0 bases and J lost 2, with 5 bases in between. The germline V gene encodes CDR1 GTSNPN and CDR2 SVGIG (reference sequence).

V and J are TRBV7-2 and TRBJ2-5; D might be TRBD2 (5 bases). From germline, CDR1 is SGHTA and CDR2 FQGNSA. This CDR3 is built from 15 residues. V dropped 7 bases and J dropped 5 bases, with 20 bases sitting between them. CDR3 bases: TGTGCCAGCACCCAGAGGGCATCGGTTTGGGAGACCCAGTACTTC. Translating it yields CASTQRASVWETQYF.

The V call is TRBV29-1, the J call TRBJ1-1; 7 bases map to TRBD1. CDR1 and CDR2 (germline): SQVTM, ANQGSEA. The J segment lost 4 bases and the V segment lost 7 bases, leaving 6 bases of the junction unmatched. The CDR3 consists of 12 residues. The CDR3 DNA is TGCAGCGCCAGACAGGGCAGCACTGAAGCTTTCTTT. It encodes CSARQGSTEAFF.

CDR3 loop: CAISEAIGQVSNEQYF. CDR3 coding DNA: TGTGCCATCAGTGAAGCGATCGGACAGGTATCCAACGAGCAGTACTTC. The V gene is TRBV10-3, the J gene TRBJ2-7; the match to TRBD1 covers 7 bases. Germline trimming cut 3 bases from V and 5 bases from J; bases unmatched to any gene: 13. Germline assignment: CDR1 ENHRY and CDR2 SYGVKD. CDR3 length equals 16 residues.

V is TRBV9 and J is TRBJ2-5; D uncertain. This CDR3 is 15 amino acids long. The V gene lost 0 bases and the J gene lost 5 bases, with 14 bases spanning the gap. The germline gives CDR1 SGDLS, CDR2 YYNGEE. The CDR3 sequence is CASSVDATPSETQYF. DNA of the CDR3: TGTGCCAGCAGCGTAGACGCCACCCCGAGCGAGACCCAGTACTTC.

The V gene is TRBV15, the J gene TRBJ2-1; 12 bases fit TRBD2. Per germline, CDR1 LNHNV and CDR2 YYDKDF (reference sequence). The ends lost 3 bases at V and 0 bases at J; junction bases unmatched: 9. The CDR3 totals 19 residues. The CDR3 sequence: CATSSASGGAVSSYNEQFF. As DNA, the CDR3 is TGTGCCACCAGCAGCGCTAGCGGGGGGGCCGTTAGCTCCTACAATGAGCAGTTCTTC.

This chain joins TRBV20-1 and TRBJ2-7; D perhaps matches TRBD1 (5 bases). CDR1 is DFQATT and CDR2 is SNEGSKA in the germline V gene (reference sequence). The CDR3 extends over 14 amino acids. Trimming cost V 3 bases and J 4 bases, with 16 bases left between them. This chain's CDR3 is CSASPRVIFYEQYF. In DNA form, the CDR3 reads TGCAGTGCTAGTCCCAGGGTCATATTTTACGAGCAGTACTTC.

The chain uses TRBV24-1 and TRBJ2-1; 9 bases are a match to TRBD1. Looked up from germline, CDR1 is KGHDR and CDR2 is SFDVKD. With V trimmed by 3 bases and J by 9 bases, 8 bases remained unmatched. CDR3 length: 15 amino acids. CDR3 in amino acids: CATSDHKTGGFEQFF. CDR3 sequence (DNA): TGTGCCACCAGTGATCATAAAACAGGGGGCTTTGAGCAGTTCTTC.

The rearrangement joins TRBV6-2 or TRBV6-3 to TRBJ1-5; D is ambiguous. The CDR3 extends over 12 amino acids. Germline CDR1 and CDR2: MNHEY and SVGEGT. V gave up 4 bases and J gave up 9 bases, with 10 bases separating them. DNA for the CDR3: TGTGCCAGCAGTTTCTCGGCGGGGCCCCAGCATTTT. This sequence encodes CASSFSAGPQHF.

The V call is TRBV6-2 or TRBV6-3, the J call TRBJ2-5; 9 bases align to TRBD2. J was trimmed by 4 bases and V by 6 bases; bases with no gene match: 12. The CDR3 loop spans 16 amino acids. Germline V CDR1 and CDR2: MNHEY, SVGEGT. CDR3 sequence reads: CASSSAAGGGVETQYF. CDR3 nucleotides: TGTGCCAGCAGCTCCGCGGCGGGGGGGGGCGTAGAGACCCAGTACTTC.

CDR3 DNA sequence: TGTGCCAGCAGTTTCAGGGTTAATGAGCAGTTCTTC. Protein: CASSFRVNEQFF. This chain uses TRBV6-2 or TRBV6-3 with TRBJ2-1, with D possibly matching TRBD1 (5 bases). The V end lost 4 bases, the J end lost 7 bases, and 8 bases lay between the germline ends. The CDR3 length is 12 residues. The V gene's germline CDR1 is MNHEY and CDR2 SVGEGT.

The rearrangement links TRBV4-3 to TRBJ1-4; 9 positions match TRBD1. J was trimmed by 8 bases and V by 4 bases; bases with no gene match: 5. The CDR3 totals 14 residues. Germline-derived CDR1 and CDR2 are LGHNA and YSLEER. CDR3 amino acids: CASSPGQGLEKLFF. CDR3 DNA sequence: TGCGCCAGCAGCCCGGGACAGGGTCTAGAAAAACTGTTTTTT.

There are a few counts of this clone. This CDR3 is CASSRTYSNQPQHF. CDR3 nucleotides: TGTGCCAGTAGTCGTACTTATAGCAATCAGCCCCAGCATTTT. This chain uses TRBV19 with TRBJ1-5, with D unclear. The V gene lost 5 bases and the J gene lost 0 bases, with 8 bases spanning the gap. The CDR3 has 14 residues. From germline, CDR1 is LNHDA and CDR2 SQIVND (reference sequence).

This clone was picked up a small number of times. The chain links TRBV21-1 to TRBJ1-1; TRBD1 was called by the table and not checked on the DNA. TRBV21-1 is listed as a pseudogene. The CDR3 has 12 residues. The CDR3 here is CASSSGITEAFF. The CDR3 region has the DNA TGTGCCAGCAGTTCAGGGATAACTGAAGCTTTCTTT.

The J gene is TRBJ2-1, the V gene TRBV18; a weak D match, TRBD2 (5 bases). Trimming left V 0 bases short and J 8 bases short, with 11 bases between. Germline V gene lookup returns CDR1 KGHSH and CDR2 LQKENI. This CDR3 is built from 14 residues. CDR3 DNA: TGTGCCAGCTCACCACCCGGACTCTTGGATGAGCAGTTCTTC. Its protein product is CASSPPGLLDEQFF.

The chain uses TRBV29-1 and TRBJ2-7; 11 bases are shared with TRBD1. Germline V CDR1 and CDR2: SQVTM, ANQGSEA. The CDR3 covers 14 residues. The J segment lost 3 bases and the V segment lost 4 bases, leaving 5 bases of the junction unmatched. The CDR3 DNA follows: TGCAGCGTTGCCCTGGGACAGGGGGTCTACGAGCAGTACTTC. It specifies CSVALGQGVYEQYF.

V is TRBV29-1 and J is TRBJ1-1; D may be TRBD1 (6 bases). The length of the CDR3 is 14 residues. The V end lost 6 bases, the J end lost 5 bases, and 19 bases lay between the germline ends. Germline-derived CDR1 and CDR2 are SQVTM and ANQGSEA. CDR3 sequence (DNA): TGCAGCGTGGCTACATCCACAGGGAAGACTGAAGCTTTCTTT. This codes for CSVATSTGKTEAFF.

This clone was seen a handful of times. The rearrangement joins TRBV5-1 to TRBJ2-1; D is possibly TRBD1 (6 bases). Germline V gives CDR1 SGHRS, CDR2 YFSETQ. V was shortened by 4 bases and J by 4 bases, with 12 bases between the two germline ends. CDR3 length equals 14 residues. Here the CDR3 DNA reads TGCGCCAGCAGCAGAGAGGGGGTATACAATGAGCAGTTCTTC. As protein: CASSREGVYNEQFF.

This chain uses TRBV7-9 with TRBJ1-4, with TRBD1 matching 7 bases. Trimming cost V 5 bases and J 5 bases; bases outside gene matches: 5. The germline V gene has CDR1 SEHNR and CDR2 FQNEAQ (reference sequence). The CDR3 runs 14 residues. This chain's CDR3 is CASSRSGQNEKLFF. The CDR3 DNA reads as TGTGCCAGCAGCCGCTCGGGACAGAATGAAAAACTGTTTTTT.

This clone appeared a single time. The chain carries TRBV29-1 and TRBJ1-2; TRBD1 might be the D (6 bases). Between the trimmed V and J ends, which lost 3 bases and 5 bases, there was a span of 13 bases. The CDR3 spans 13 residues. Per the germline V gene, CDR1 is SQVTM and CDR2 is ANQGSEA. DNA for the CDR3: TGCAGCGTTGAGGCTTGGGACAATTATGGCTACACCTTC. Translation gives CSVEAWDNYGYTF.

This clone has a single count. The V call is TRBV7-2, the J call TRBJ2-1; 10 bases are a match to TRBD2. The CDR3 consists of 15 residues. J gave up 8 bases and V 5 bases, and 9 bases lay outside the gene matches. Germline CDR1 and CDR2: SGHTA and FQGNSA. For the CDR3, the DNA is TGTGCCAGCAGCCTACAGCGGGGGGGGGCCTATGAGCAGTTCTTC. The encoded protein is CASSLQRGGAYEQFF.